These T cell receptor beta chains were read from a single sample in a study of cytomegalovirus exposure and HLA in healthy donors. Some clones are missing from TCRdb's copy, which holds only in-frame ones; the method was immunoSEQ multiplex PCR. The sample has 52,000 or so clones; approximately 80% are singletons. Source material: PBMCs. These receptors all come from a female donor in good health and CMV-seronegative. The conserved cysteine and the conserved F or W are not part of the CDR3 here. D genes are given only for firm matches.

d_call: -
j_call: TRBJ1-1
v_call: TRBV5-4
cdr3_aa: ASSLVGVNTEAF

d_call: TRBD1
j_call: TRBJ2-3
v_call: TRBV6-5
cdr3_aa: ASRGQGSGTDTQY

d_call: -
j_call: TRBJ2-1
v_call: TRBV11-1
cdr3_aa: ASSSGLHSSYNEQF

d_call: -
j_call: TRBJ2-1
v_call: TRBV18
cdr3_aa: ASSPPSRSSPNEQF

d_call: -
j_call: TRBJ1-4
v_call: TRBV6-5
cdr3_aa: ASSYRREGEKLF

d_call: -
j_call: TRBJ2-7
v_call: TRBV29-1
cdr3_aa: SATDSSYEQY

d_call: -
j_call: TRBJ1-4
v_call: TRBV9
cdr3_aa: ASSVSHGENEKLF

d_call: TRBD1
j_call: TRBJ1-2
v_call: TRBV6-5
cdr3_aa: ASRRDRNYGYT

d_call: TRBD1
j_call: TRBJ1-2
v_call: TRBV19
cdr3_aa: ASSIVLGQGLYYGYT

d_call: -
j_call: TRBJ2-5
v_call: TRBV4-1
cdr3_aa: ASSQDWSATVGTQY

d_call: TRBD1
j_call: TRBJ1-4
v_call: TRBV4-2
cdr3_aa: ASSLSGGTGGEKLF

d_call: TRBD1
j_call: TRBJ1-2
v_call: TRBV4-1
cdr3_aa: ASSQDGTGWGYT

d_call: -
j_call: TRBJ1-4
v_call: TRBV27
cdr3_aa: ASSPDFSTNEKLF

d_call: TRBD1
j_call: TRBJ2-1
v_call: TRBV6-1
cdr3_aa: ASGQGGEQF

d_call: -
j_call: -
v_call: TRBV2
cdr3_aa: ASTLLYEQY

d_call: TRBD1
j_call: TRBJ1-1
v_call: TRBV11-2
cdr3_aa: ASSFDRAGTEAF

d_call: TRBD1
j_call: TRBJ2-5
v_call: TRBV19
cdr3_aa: ASSETGGGETQY

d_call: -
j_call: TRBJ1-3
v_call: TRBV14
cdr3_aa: ASSQDWGHIENTIY

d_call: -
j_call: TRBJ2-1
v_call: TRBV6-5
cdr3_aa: ASRRRQPYNEQF

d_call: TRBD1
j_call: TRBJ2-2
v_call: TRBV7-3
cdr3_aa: ASSAGGDPTGELF

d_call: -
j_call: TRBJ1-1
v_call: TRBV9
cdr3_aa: ASSLGYAGTEAF

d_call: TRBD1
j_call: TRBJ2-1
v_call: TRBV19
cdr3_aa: ASSVQGGNEQF

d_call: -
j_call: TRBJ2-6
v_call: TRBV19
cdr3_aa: ASTPVPGVSSGANVLT

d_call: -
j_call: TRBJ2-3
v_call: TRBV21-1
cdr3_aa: ASSPSGTDTQY

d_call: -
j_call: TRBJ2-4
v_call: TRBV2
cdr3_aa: ASSDRGTKNIQY

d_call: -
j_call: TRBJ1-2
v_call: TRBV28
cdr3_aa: ASTLMGGPYYGYT

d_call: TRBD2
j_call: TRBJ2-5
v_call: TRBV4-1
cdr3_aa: ASSQEGGASGGRETQY

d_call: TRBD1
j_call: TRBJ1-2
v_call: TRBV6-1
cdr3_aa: ASSEQGASRGYT

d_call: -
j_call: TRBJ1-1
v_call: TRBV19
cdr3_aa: ASSITWASLTEAF

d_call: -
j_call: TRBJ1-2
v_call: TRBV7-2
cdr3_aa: ASSLAGAVVIGYT

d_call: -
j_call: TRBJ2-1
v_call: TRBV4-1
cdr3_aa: ASSQGAPVFGNEQF

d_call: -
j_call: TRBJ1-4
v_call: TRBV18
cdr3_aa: ASSLGQAHGNRLF

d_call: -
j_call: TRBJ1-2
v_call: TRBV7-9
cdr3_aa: ASSLTGYGYT

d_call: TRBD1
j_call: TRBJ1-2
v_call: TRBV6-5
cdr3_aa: ASTGTGTTLYGYT

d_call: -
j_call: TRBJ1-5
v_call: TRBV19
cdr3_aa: ASSMKAAGFQPQH

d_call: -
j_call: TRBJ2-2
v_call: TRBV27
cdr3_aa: ASSLGQNTGELF

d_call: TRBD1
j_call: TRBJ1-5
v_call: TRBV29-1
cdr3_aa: SVGTGVGQPQH

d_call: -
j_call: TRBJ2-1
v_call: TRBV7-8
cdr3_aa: ASSLVVPYRSNEQF

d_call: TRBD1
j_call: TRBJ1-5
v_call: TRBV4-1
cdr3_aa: ASSQKQGKLGNQPQH

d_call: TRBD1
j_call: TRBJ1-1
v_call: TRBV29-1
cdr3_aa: SGDRAWDTEAF

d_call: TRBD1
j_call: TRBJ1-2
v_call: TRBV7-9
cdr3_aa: ASSSTGGGEYGYT

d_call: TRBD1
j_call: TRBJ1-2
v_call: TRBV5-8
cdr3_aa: ASSLPMDRANYGYT

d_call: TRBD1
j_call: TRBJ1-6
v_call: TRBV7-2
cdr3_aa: ASSPGDRGWSPLH

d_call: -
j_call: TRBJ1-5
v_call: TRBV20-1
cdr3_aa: SASRGQPQH

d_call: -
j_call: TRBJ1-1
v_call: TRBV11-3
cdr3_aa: ASSLTLNTEAF

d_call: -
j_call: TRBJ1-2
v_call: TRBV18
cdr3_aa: ASSPWAGDNYGYT

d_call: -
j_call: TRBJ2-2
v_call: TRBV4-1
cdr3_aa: ASSQGLAGELF

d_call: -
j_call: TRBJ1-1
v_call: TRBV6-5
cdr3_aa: ASSYSGRVPEAF

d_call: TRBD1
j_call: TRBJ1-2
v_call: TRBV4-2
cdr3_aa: ASSQGDRGGDNYGYT

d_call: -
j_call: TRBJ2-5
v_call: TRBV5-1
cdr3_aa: ASSSQAIEETQY